The 19 T cell receptor beta chains below all came from one sample that was sequenced in a study of cytomegalovirus exposure and HLA in healthy donors. The PCR used 60 Vbeta and 13 Jbeta primers. The repertoire was sequenced with immunoSEQ multiplex PCR; TCRdb's copy has only in-frame clones and lacks some. The sample lists 95,000 to 150,000 clones, around four fifths occurring once. Material: PBMCs. These receptors were collected from a man aged 60-69 years in good health and CMV-seropositive.

This chain links TRBV27 with TRBJ2-7; D is unresolved. The V gene's germline CDR1 is MNHEY and CDR2 SMNVEV (reference sequence). The CDR3 is 13 amino acids. V gave up 4 bases and J gave up 3 bases, with 10 bases separating them. CDR3 protein: CASSSSPLYEQYF. The CDR3 region has the DNA TGTGCCAGCAGTTCCTCCCCACTCTACGAGCAGTACTTC.

This clone showed up just once. This rearrangement joins TRBV29-1 to TRBJ1-1, with D maybe TRBD1 (6 bases). The CDR3 consists of 11 residues. The germline V and J ends were trimmed by 1 base and 10 bases, with 10 bases remaining between them. Germline V lookup: CDR1 SQVTM, CDR2 ANQGSEA. CDR3 amino acids: CSVEVGGGAFF. As DNA, the CDR3 is TGCAGCGTTGAAGTAGGGGGGGGAGCTTTCTTT.

This chain links TRBV4-1 with TRBJ2-1, with 11 bases identical to TRBD2. After removal of 4 bases from V and 9 bases from J, the junction contained 5 bases not matched to a gene. The germline CDR1 and CDR2 sequences are MGHRA and YSYEKL. The CDR3 contains 14 residues. CDR3 bases: TGCGCCAGCAGCCCCGGGACTAGCGGTCTTGAGCAGTTCTTC. Amino acid sequence: CASSPGTSGLEQFF.

The CDR3 here is CASRSTSGGYNEQFF. The CDR3 region has the DNA TGCGCCAGCAGGTCGACTAGCGGGGGGTACAATGAGCAGTTCTTC. The chain couples TRBV4-1 to TRBJ2-1; 13 bases map to TRBD2. V was pared by 6 bases and J by 4 bases, with 3 bases of the junction left unmatched. The V gene's germline CDR1 is MGHRA and CDR2 YSYEKL. CDR3 length: 15 residues.

There are a few counts of this clone. V gene TRBV6-1 combines with J gene TRBJ1-1; D may be TRBD1 (5 bases). The CDR3 runs 15 residues. Trimming stripped 6 bases from V and 1 base from J, with 15 bases between. Germline CDR1 reads MNHNS; CDR2 reads SASEGT. CDR3 sequence (DNA): TGTGCCAGCAGGGCGACCTCGACAGCGAACACTGAAGCTTTCTTT. It encodes CASRATSTANTEAFF.

In DNA, the CDR3 is TGCGCCAGCAGCTTAGGGACAGGGTATGAGCAGTTCTTC. Translation: CASSLGTGYEQFF. V is TRBV5-1 and J is TRBJ2-1; 9 positions agree with TRBD1. The CDR3 loop spans 13 amino acids. Trimming removed 2 bases from V and 8 bases from J; junction bases left unmatched: 2. Per germline, CDR1 SGHRS and CDR2 YFSETQ.

This chain links TRBV2 with TRBJ1-1; D call uncertain. CDR3 length: 11 amino acids. In germline, CDR1 is SNHLY, CDR2 FYNNEI. The V end was cut by 4 bases, the J end by 10 bases, with 10 bases between. The CDR3: CASSAGGRAFF. CDR3 sequence (DNA): TGTGCCAGCAGTGCTGGTGGGAGAGCTTTCTTT.

The table lists this clone with a few counts. V gene TRBV10-3 combines with J gene TRBJ1-2, with 11 bases aligning to TRBD1. Germline-derived CDR1 and CDR2 are ENHRY and SYGVKD. The CDR3 has 15 residues. J was trimmed by 7 bases and V by 3 bases; bases with no gene match: 7. In DNA, the CDR3 is TGTGCCATCAGTGACCGGACAGGGGGCGTGGGTGGCTACACCTTC. It translates to CAISDRTGGVGGYTF.

The chain employs TRBV5-4 and TRBJ1-5, with 7 bases fitting TRBD1. The length of the CDR3 is 17 residues. Germline trimming cut 0 bases from V and 0 bases from J; bases unmatched to any gene: 6. CDR1 is SGHNT and CDR2 is YYREEE in the germline V gene (reference sequence). The CDR3 here is CASSLDPGQNSNQPQHF. DNA for the CDR3: TGTGCCAGCAGCTTGGACCCGGGACAGAATAGCAATCAGCCCCAGCATTTT.

In its sample, this clone was seen a few times. The CDR3 spells CASSIEGTGGKPQHF. CDR3 nucleotides: TGTGCCAGTAGTATAGAGGGAACAGGGGGCAAGCCCCAGCATTTT. The gene calls are TRBV19 and TRBJ1-5; 9 bases are shared with TRBD1. CDR3 size: 15 residues. Germline V gene sequence: CDR1 LNHDA, CDR2 SQIVND (reference sequence). J lost 8 bases, V lost 0 bases, and 5 bases had no gene match.

This chain uses TRBV5-1 with TRBJ2-1, with TRBD1 matching 7 bases. J gave up 8 bases and V 2 bases, and 4 bases lay outside the gene matches. CDR3 length equals 13 residues. CDR1 SGHRS and CDR2 YFSETQ come from the germline V gene. In DNA form, the CDR3 reads TGCGCCAGCAGCTTTACAGGGGATGATGAGCAGTTCTTC. Amino acid sequence: CASSFTGDDEQFF.

The rearrangement links TRBV7-3 to TRBJ2-2; D possibly corresponds to TRBD2 (5 bases). V shed 5 bases and J shed 6 bases, with 16 bases lying between them. The CDR3 is 15 amino acids. Looked up from germline, CDR1 is SGHTA and CDR2 is FQGTGA. The CDR3 DNA sequence: TGTGCCAGCAGCCCCCCCGGGCAGGAGGCCGGGGAGCTGTTTTTT. The encoded protein is CASSPPGQEAGELFF.

This chain links TRBV6-1 with TRBJ2-1, with D perhaps TRBD2 (5 bases). The length of the CDR3 is 15 residues. V gave up 7 bases and J gave up 1 base, with 14 bases separating them. Germline V CDR1 and CDR2: MNHNS, SASEGT. CDR3 sequence reads: CASKLLDTSYNEQFF. The DNA of the CDR3 is TGTGCCAGCAAGTTACTAGATACATCCTACAATGAGCAGTTCTTC.

Only a few counts were recorded for this clone. The DNA for the CDR3 is TGTGCCACCTGGCCGAACTATAATTCACCCCTCCACTTT. As protein: CATWPNYNSPLHF. The chain links TRBV6-5 to TRBJ1-6; D is undetermined. The CDR3 runs to 13 residues. Germline CDR1 and CDR2: MNHEY and SVGAGI. V gave up 10 bases and J gave up 3 bases, with 10 bases separating them.

The genes are TRBV5-1 and TRBJ2-1, with 12 bases matching TRBD2. With V trimmed by 4 bases and J by 6 bases, 5 bases remained unmatched. The CDR3 totals 15 residues. The germline V gene encodes CDR1 SGHRS and CDR2 YFSETQ. CDR3 residues: CASSLPTSGGNEQFF. As DNA, the CDR3 is TGCGCCAGCAGCCTCCCGACTAGCGGGGGCAATGAGCAGTTCTTC.

This clone was seen a few times. The chain links TRBV5-1 to TRBJ1-1, with 10 bases aligning to TRBD1. J gave up 1 base and V 1 base, and 7 bases lay outside the gene matches. The CDR3 loop spans 17 amino acids. Germline V gives CDR1 SGHRS, CDR2 YFSETQ. CDR3 in amino acids: CASSLRVTGGANTEAFF. The CDR3 nucleotides are TGCGCCAGCAGCTTGAGGGTGACAGGGGGCGCGAACACTGAAGCTTTCTTT.

This clone was observed a few times. The chain couples TRBV30 to TRBJ1-1, with D possibly being TRBD1 (5 bases). CDR3 size: 13 residues. Germline V gene lookup returns CDR1 GTSNPN and CDR2 SVGIG (reference sequence). V was cut by 1 base and J by 4 bases, with 10 bases left in between. DNA for the CDR3: TGTGCCTGGAGTGGTTCGGGGGGCACTGAAGCTTTCTTT. Residues: CAWSGSGGTEAFF.

J is TRBJ2-4 and V is TRBV28; possible D gene TRBD2, 6 bases. From germline, CDR1 is MDHEN and CDR2 SYDVKM. This CDR3 has 15 residues. V was shortened by 6 bases and J by 1 base, with 13 bases between the two germline ends. The CDR3 sequence: CASRGLVWAKNIQYF. The DNA for the CDR3 is TGTGCCAGCAGGGGACTGGTTTGGGCCAAAAACATTCAGTACTTC.

The chain is built from TRBV30 and TRBJ2-7; no definite D call. Deletions cut 2 bases from V and 5 bases from J, with 13 bases between. CDR3 size: 13 residues. Germline V CDR1 and CDR2: GTSNPN, SVGIG (reference sequence). CDR3 in amino acids: CAWSRGNLNEQYF. The CDR3 bases are TGTGCCTGGAGTAGAGGTAATTTAAACGAGCAGTACTTC.